A selection of T cell receptor beta chains follows, all from one sample in a study of blood T cell repertoires in COVID-19. Assay: immunoSEQ multiplex PCR; the TCRdb copy retains only in-frame clones and omits some. The sample comprises a few hundred thousand clones, approximately 89% of which are singletons, and roughly 3.9% rests with the top ten. The sequencing input was peripheral blood. These receptors all stem from a woman aged 60-70 years with COVID-19, enrolled during active disease. Both conserved end residues are part of each CDR3. D genes are given only for firm matches. The size field is filled for only some rows; it gives once, few, many or a size class.

v_call	cdr3_length	j_call	d_call	clone_size	cdr3_aa	cdr3_nt
TRBV18	14	TRBJ1-4	TRBD1	.	CASSVGQGNEKLFF	TGTGCCAGCTCAGTTGGACAGGGCAATGAAAAACTGTTTTTT
TRBV7-2	15	TRBJ1-3	.	.	CASSSTGISGNTIYF	TGTGCCAGCAGCTCCACAGGGATCTCTGGAAACACCATATATTTT
TRBV6-6	14	TRBJ1-5	.	.	CASRMIQENQPQHF	TGTGCCAGCAGGATGATACAGGAAAATCAGCCCCAGCATTTT
TRBV11-2	16	TRBJ1-6	.	.	CASSLEFGGWNSPLHF	TGTGCCAGCAGCTTAGAGTTTGGAGGGTGGAATTCACCCCTCCACTTT
TRBV11-2	13	TRBJ2-5	TRBD1	.	CASSADRDETQYF	TGTGCCAGCAGCGCGGACAGGGACGAGACCCAGTACTTC
TRBV4-1	13	TRBJ1-6	.	.	CASSQEGSSPLHF	TGCGCCAGCAGCCAAGAAGGGAGTTCACCCCTCCACTTT
TRBV6-5	12	TRBJ2-5	TRBD1	.	CASRDRGETQYF	TGTGCCAGCCGGGACAGAGGGGAGACCCAGTACTTC
TRBV27	14	TRBJ1-4	.	.	CASSSRRVNEKLFF	TGTGCCAGCAGTTCCCGACGGGTTAATGAAAAACTGTTTTTT
TRBV29-1	16	TRBJ2-3	.	.	CSVEDRRGPSTDTQYF	TGCAGCGTTGAAGATCGGAGGGGACCTAGCACAGATACGCAGTATTTT
TRBV5-1	13	TRBJ1-1	TRBD1	.	CASSVGQGTEAFF	TGCGCCAGCAGCGTCGGACAGGGAACTGAAGCTTTCTTT
TRBV5-1	15	TRBJ2-5	TRBD1	.	CASSLGTGGQETQYF	TGCGCCAGCAGCTTGGGGACAGGGGGACAAGAGACCCAGTACTTC
TRBV9	13	TRBJ1-1	.	.	CASSPRYSTEAFF	TGTGCCAGCAGCCCACGGTATAGCACTGAAGCTTTCTTT
TRBV7-2	15	TRBJ1-2	.	.	CASSYVPGQNYGYTF	TGTGCCAGCAGCTACGTACCGGGACAAAACTATGGCTACACCTTC
TRBV21-1	16	TRBJ1-5	.	.	CASSKVGQGDNQPQHF	TGTGCCAGCAGCAAAGTTGGACAGGGCGACAATCAGCCCCAGCATTTT
TRBV21-1	19	TRBJ1-3	.	.	CASYTEGSRDRVSGNTIYF	TGTGCCAGTTACACCGAAGGGTCCCGGGACAGGGTCTCTGGAAACACCATATATTTT
TRBV7-2	15	TRBJ1-2	.	.	CASSLMWGGTIGYTF	TGTGCCAGCAGCTTAATGTGGGGGGGAACTATTGGCTACACCTTC
TRBV9	16	TRBJ1-3	.	many	CASSVGNMGPGNTIYF	TGTGCCAGCAGCGTTGGGAACATGGGGCCTGGAAACACCATATATTTT
TRBV5-1	16	TRBJ2-7	TRBD1	.	CASSLLSGQGASEQYF	TGCGCCAGCAGCTTATTAAGCGGACAGGGGGCAAGCGAGCAGTACTTC
TRBV7-3	14	TRBJ2-2	TRBD1	.	CASSRDRNTGELFF	TGTGCCAGCAGCCGGGACAGGAACACCGGGGAGCTGTTTTTT
TRBV5-1	14	TRBJ1-1	TRBD1	.	CASSGRTGRTEAFF	TGCGCCAGCAGCGGGCGGACAGGGCGCACTGAAGCTTTCTTT
TRBV28	14	TRBJ1-4	TRBD1	.	CASSGTGEYEKLFF	TGTGCCAGCAGTGGGACAGGGGAGTATGAAAAACTGTTTTTT
TRBV15	15	TRBJ2-2	TRBD1	.	CATSSGTANTGELFF	TGTGCCACCAGCAGCGGGACAGCGAACACCGGGGAGCTGTTTTTT
TRBV2	15	TRBJ1-6	.	.	CASMDSLGYNSPLHF	TGTGCCAGCATGGACAGCCTGGGCTATAATTCACCCCTCCACTTT
TRBV19	16	TRBJ1-5	.	.	CASSIASGPSNQPQHF	TGTGCCAGTAGTATAGCGAGTGGGCCAAGCAATCAGCCCCAGCATTTT
TRBV5-5	14	TRBJ1-1	.	.	CASSPGHPNTEAFF	TGTGCCAGCAGCCCGGGACACCCGAACACTGAAGCTTTCTTT
TRBV7-9	14	TRBJ2-1	TRBD2	.	CASSRGGFWGEQFF	TGTGCCAGCAGCCGGGGGGGATTCTGGGGTGAGCAGTTCTTC
TRBV3-1/TRBV3-2	12	TRBJ2-5	.	.	CASSQTKETQYF	TGTGCCAGCAGCCAAACAAAGGAGACCCAGTACTTC
TRBV7-3	15	TRBJ2-6	.	.	CASSLLVAGANVLTF	TGTGCCAGCAGCTTACTAGTTGCTGGGGCCAACGTCCTGACTTTC